The present T cell receptor (beta chain) was sequenced within a study of T cell responses to AZD1222 COVID-19 vaccine. In the case of this clone: Its antigen is as yet unknown.

Per germline, CDR1 MNHEY and CDR2 SMNVEV (reference sequence). V lost 6 bases and J lost 7, with 16 bases in between. The CDR3 is made up of 15 amino acids. General study findings and limits: The donor group comprised mostly white British people and more females; the analysis possibly underestimated clonal diversity.

Method: immunoSEQ multiplex PCR; TCRdb's copy keeps in-frame clones and lacks some. The table lists about 150,000 clones, less than 90% of them singletons. The sample was peripheral blood, taken on day 0 of MenACWY control vaccination. The clonotype comes from an adult in good health. The V and J genes are TRBV27 and TRBJ1-6; D might be TRBD1 (5 bases). As DNA, the CDR3 is TGTGCCAGCAGCCATAGAGGGGATTGGAATTCACCCCTCCACTTT. The encoded protein is CASSHRGDWNSPLHF.